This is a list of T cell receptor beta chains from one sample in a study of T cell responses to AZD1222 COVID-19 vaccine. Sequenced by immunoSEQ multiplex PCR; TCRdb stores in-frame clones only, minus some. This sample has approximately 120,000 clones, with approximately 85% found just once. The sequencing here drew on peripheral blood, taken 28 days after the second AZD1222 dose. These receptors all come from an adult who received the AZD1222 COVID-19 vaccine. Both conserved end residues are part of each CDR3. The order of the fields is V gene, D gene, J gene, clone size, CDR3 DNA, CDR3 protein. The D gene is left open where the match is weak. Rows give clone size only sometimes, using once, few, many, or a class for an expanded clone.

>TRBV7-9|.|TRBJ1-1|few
TGTGCCAGCAGGACGGACCAGAGGAACACTGAAGCTTTCTTT
CASRTDQRNTEAFF
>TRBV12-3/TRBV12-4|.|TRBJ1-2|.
TGTGCCAGCAGTAAACAGGGTAACTATGGCTACACCTTC
CASSKQGNYGYTF
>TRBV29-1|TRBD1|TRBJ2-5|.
TGCAGCGTTGAGGGACAGGGGATGCCAGAGACCCAGTACTTC
CSVEGQGMPETQYF
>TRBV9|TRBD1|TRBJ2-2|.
TGTGCCAGCAGCGACTCAGGGGGCGTGGACACCGGGGAGCTGTTTTTT
CASSDSGGVDTGELFF
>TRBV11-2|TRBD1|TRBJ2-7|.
TGTGCCAGCAGCCGACAGGGGAACGCCTACGAGCAGTACTTC
CASSRQGNAYEQYF
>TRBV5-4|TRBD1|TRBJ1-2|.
TGTGCCAGCAGCTTGGACAGGGGGGAACGTGGCTACACCTTC
CASSLDRGERGYTF
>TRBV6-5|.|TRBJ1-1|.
TGTGCGATCGGGGGGGGACCATACACTGAAGCTTTCTTT
CAIGGGPYTEAFF
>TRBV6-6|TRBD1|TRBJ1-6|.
TGTGCCAGCAGTGGATCCGGGACAGGGGTCTCAAAGGGTAATTCACCCCTCCACTTT
CASSGSGTGVSKGNSPLHF
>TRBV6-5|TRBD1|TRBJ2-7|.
TGTGCCAGCCACAAGACAGGGGTTGTCTACGAGCAGTACTTC
CASHKTGVVYEQYF
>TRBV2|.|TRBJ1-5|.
TGTGCCAGCAGTGATCCAGGGAACCAGCATTTT
CASSDPGNQHF
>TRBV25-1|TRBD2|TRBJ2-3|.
TGTGCCAGCAGTAACAGCGGGGGAGCAGATACGCAGTATTTT
CASSNSGGADTQYF
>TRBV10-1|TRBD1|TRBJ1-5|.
TGCGCCAGCAGCTGGGACAGGGGACATCAGCCCCAGCATTTT
CASSWDRGHQPQHF